This TCR beta chain comes out of a study of human versus mouse CDR3 diversity and MHC coevolution (dated by TCRdb to the late 2010s). In terms of the full investigation: According to reports, the immunoSEQ assay detects one in 200,000 T cells and minimizes multiplex PCR amplification bias. Valid reads per sample ranged from about 0.6 x 10^7 to 1.6 x 10^7 across mouse and human samples. As a reference point for TCR selection on multiple MHC II alleles, the study used human naive CD4 T cell repertoires and compared them against human-TCR-locus transgenic mice that have a single MHC II. The human cohort comprised three healthy volunteer blood donors, one aged 30 to 39, one aged 40 to 50 and one aged 60 to 70 at collection. What the authors observed across the whole study: Because human T cells were selected on more than five MHC II alleles, repertoire diversity was not considered directly comparable between humans and mice. According to iCHAO1 estimates, humans had the largest TCR beta repertoire, 1.5 million or so clonotypes, which was attributed likely to selection by multiple MHC II molecules. Among all compared groups, two of the three human donors had the lowest clonal inequality scores. On average, humans had more CDR3 deletions and insertions than mice, indicating greater exonuclease and TdT activity.

Fluorescence-activated cell sorting was used to isolate naive CD4 T cells, defined as CD45RO-negative and CD62L-positive, from PBMCs. Each donor gave roughly 49 ml of fresh peripheral blood, from which PBMCs were isolated by Ficoll density centrifugation. Cells were sorted on a FACSAria III instrument, and every sample had a purity above 85%. Turning to this clone: Its recognized antigen is unknown. Nothing much larger sits one base from this clone, and base qualities are not available.

CDR1 and CDR2 are drawn from the germline V gene: MGHRA, YSYEKL. From its cysteine to its phenylalanine, the CDR3 spans 15 amino acids. The kept DNA is CDR3 alone, 45 bases in frame from the first base. The junction shows trimming of 3 bases on V and 6 bases on J, plus 18 bases between the germline ends. The QIAGEN blood and tissue kit was used to extract genomic DNA from the sorted cells, and that DNA was then quantified on a NanoDrop 1000. Using multiplex PCR of genomic DNA, the immunoSEQ platform deep sequenced and quantified the TCR alpha and beta chains. On the study's bioinformatics: Annotation of the TCR sequences relied on IMGT gene and region definitions. Out-of-frame rearrangements served as a stand-in for the preselection repertoire and were compared with in-frame clonotypes. Repertoire size was estimated with the iCHAO1 estimator supplied with the immunoSEQ platform. A Gini index, which is based on the Lorenz curve, was applied to in-frame amino acid clonotypes to measure clonal inequality. The intersect function in the R package tcR was used to count shared clonotypes, while the Jaccard index served to score similarity. Principal component analysis of V, J and V-J usage frequencies was run with the R prcomp function without normalization. This is the immuneACCESS table as TCRdb keeps it, with only in-frame sequences that have V and J called. A part of the clones is gone; compared with another copy, unresolved V genes explain less than half, and the rest is unexplained. The V and J calls and clone size come from that table; D and trimming were worked out from the DNA. The sample table records around 74,000 clones; roughly 90% of these occur just once. The ten most abundant clones make up approximately 0.15% of the sample.

The V and J segments used are TRBV4-1 and TRBJ2-7, with no reliable assignment of the D segment. The receptor was isolated from a person between 25 and 70 years old in good health. Sequencing was performed on naive CD4+ T cells from blood. The cell subset or site tag for this specimen amounts to: CD45RO-negative CD62L-positive naive CD4 T cells. The DNA sequence is as follows: TGCGCCAGCAGCCACACCCCCCAAAACGGCGGCGAGCAGTACTTC. It encodes CASSHTPQNGGEQYF.